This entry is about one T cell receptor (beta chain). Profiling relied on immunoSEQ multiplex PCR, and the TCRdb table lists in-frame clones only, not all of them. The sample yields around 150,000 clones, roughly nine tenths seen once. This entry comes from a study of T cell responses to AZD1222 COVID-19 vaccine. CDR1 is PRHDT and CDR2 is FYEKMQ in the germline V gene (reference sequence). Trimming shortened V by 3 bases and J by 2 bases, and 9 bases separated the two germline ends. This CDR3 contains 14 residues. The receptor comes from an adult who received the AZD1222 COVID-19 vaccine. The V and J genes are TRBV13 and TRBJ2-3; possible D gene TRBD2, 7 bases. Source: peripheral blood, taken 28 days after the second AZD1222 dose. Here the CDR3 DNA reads TGTGCCAGCAGCTTTGGGGGGGCCACAGATACGCAGTATTTT. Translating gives CASSFGGATDTQYF.